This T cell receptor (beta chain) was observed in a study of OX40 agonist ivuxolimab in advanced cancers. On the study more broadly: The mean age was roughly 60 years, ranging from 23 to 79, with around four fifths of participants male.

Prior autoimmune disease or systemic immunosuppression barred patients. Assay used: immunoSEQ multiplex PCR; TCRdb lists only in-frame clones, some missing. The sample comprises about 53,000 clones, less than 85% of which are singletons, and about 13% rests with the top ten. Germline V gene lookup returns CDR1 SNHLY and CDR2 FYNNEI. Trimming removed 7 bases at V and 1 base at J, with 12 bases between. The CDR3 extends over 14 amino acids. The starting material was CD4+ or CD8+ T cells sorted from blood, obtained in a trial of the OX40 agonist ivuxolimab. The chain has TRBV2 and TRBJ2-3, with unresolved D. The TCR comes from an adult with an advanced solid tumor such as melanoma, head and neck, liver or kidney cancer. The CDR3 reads CASILVLGTDTQYF. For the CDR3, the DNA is TGTGCCAGCATCCTGGTACTGGGCACAGATACGCAGTATTTT.